These T cell receptor beta chains were read from a single sample in a study of T cell responses to AZD1222 COVID-19 vaccine. Sequencing used immunoSEQ multiplex PCR; TCRdb keeps in-frame clones, though not all of them. The sample carries roughly 120,000 clones, 80% to 90% recorded once. The sequenced sample was peripheral blood, obtained 28 days after the second AZD1222 dose. These receptor sequences come from an adult who received the AZD1222 COVID-19 vaccine. CDR3s include the opening cysteine and the closing phenylalanine or tryptophan. The size field is filled for only some rows; it gives once, few, many or a size class.

. | 17 | TRBV9 | CASSVGGRGRFTDTQYF
. | 14 | TRBV3-1/TRBV3-2 | CASSGSSGPSVQYF
. | 13 | TRBV19 | CASSNGQYTEAFF
. | 15 | TRBV29-1 | CSVEALPGTINGYTF
. | 15 | TRBV25-1 | CASSGGQISNYGYTF
. | 12 | TRBV30 | CAWSYSGVIQFF
. | 13 | TRBV9 | CASSADRLETQYF
. | 14 | TRBV21-1 | CASSMESGGNEQFF
. | 13 | TRBV11-3 | CASSRVEGEKLFF
once | 14 | TRBV13 | CASSGAGTSYEQYF
. | 12 | TRBV7-9 | CASSLGGQPQHF
once | 12 | TRBV12-3/TRBV12-4 | CASSIQGNTIYF
. | 13 | TRBV5-1 | CASSSDRGREAFF
. | 14 | TRBV6-5 | CASSYSDTNYGYTF
. | 14 | TRBV10-3 | CAISRDSSKNIQYF
. | 13 | TRBV3-1/TRBV3-2 | CASSQVGSDTQYF
. | 18 | TRBV30 | CAWSGTGTGGSGANVLTF
. | 13 | TRBV10-3 | CAITNGVPGELFF
. | 15 | TRBV9 | CASSVGGASTDTQYF
. | 11 | TRBV19 | CASSMNTEAFF
. | 12 | TRBV30 | CAWSGAGDGYTF
. | 13 | TRBV12-3/TRBV12-4 | CASAFLVGTEAFF
. | 14 | TRBV30 | CAWSGGQGGQPQHF
once | 13 | TRBV7-9 | CASSSEKYYGYTF
once | 15 | TRBV3-1/TRBV3-2 | CASSQGPQGWFEAFF
. | 13 | TRBV18 | CASSPRSNQPQHF
. | 13 | TRBV7-8 | CASSRQENQPQHF
few | 13 | TRBV10-3 | CAMRGFSGNTIYF
few | 12 | TRBV24-1 | CATSDSTGEAFF
. | 13 | TRBV21-1 | CASRTGAKDTQYF
. | 15 | TRBV18 | CASSRSYGRDTEAFF
. | 16 | TRBV28 | CASSSSRSYSNQPQHF
. | 13 | TRBV28 | CASSFLSNQPQHF
. | 13 | TRBV9 | CASRLGGFGEAFF
. | 13 | TRBV19 | CASSIALPSEAFF
. | 13 | TRBV6-5 | CASRLGQAEVVFF
. | 14 | TRBV2 | CASSEGSGVETQYF
. | 14 | TRBV7-9 | CASSITGTGGEQYF
. | 12 | TRBV5-1 | CASSPDPNEQYF
. | 15 | TRBV19 | CASSYGGVETDTQYF
. | 16 | TRBV11-3 | CASSFIPGQGHQPQHF
. | 14 | TRBV9 | CASSAPGNNSPLHF
. | 14 | TRBV6-2/TRBV6-3 | CASSRTGETGELFF
once | 15 | TRBV9 | CASSVNRGSYNEQFF
once | 15 | TRBV19 | CASSITPPGFAEAFF
. | 15 | TRBV5-1 | CASRVDVGFNYGYTF